The 28 T cell receptor beta chains given below trace back to one sample, sequenced in a study of blood T cells in healthy people across ages (dated by TCRdb to the mid-2010s). Library construction relied on 5' RACE. TCRdb names Illumina HiSeq 2500 as the instrument used. The second PCR ran for about 6 to 11 cycles and used a J-beta primer mix along with a sample-barcoded 5' primer. The public reads were run again by TCRdb, first through fastp at Q25 and then through MiXCR, and only productive beta chains were kept. Entries are consolidated by CDR3 protein sequence, retaining the most common genes and DNA. A total of about 800,000 distinct CDR3 sequences appear in this sample, more than 45% of them only once. The ten largest clones add up to about 20% of the sample. The sequencing sample was made of blood. The receptors were sampled from a young man in good health.

The chain carries TRBV6-2 or TRBV6-3 and TRBJ2-1, with 9 nucleotides matching TRBD1. Germline V gene data show CDR1 as MNHEY and CDR2 as SVGEGT. This CDR3 comprises 12 residues. V shed 7 bases, J shed 9 bases, and the junction held 4 bases outside the gene matches. CDR3 protein: CASTSTGGEQFF. In nucleotides, the CDR3 is TGTGCCAGCACTTCGACAGGGGGTGAGCAGTTCTTC.

The CDR3: CASSSRTSGRPDTQYF. CDR3 DNA: TGTGCCAGCAGCTCACGCACTAGCGGGAGACCAGATACGCAGTATTTT. V gene TRBV7-2 combines with J gene TRBJ2-3; 11 bases agree with TRBD2. Germline CDR1 is SGHTA and CDR2 is FQGNSA. The V and J ends lost 4 bases and 4 bases, in that order; junction bases with no gene match: 7. The CDR3 is 16 residues long.

The gene calls are TRBV20-1 and TRBJ2-7; unclear D gene. CDR1 is DFQATT and CDR2 is SNEGSKA in the germline V gene (reference sequence). The V end lost 3 bases, the J end lost 0 bases, and 9 bases lay between the germline ends. The CDR3 runs to 13 residues. CDR3: CSASRPDSYEQYF. The DNA for the CDR3 is TGCAGTGCTAGTCGCCCGGACTCCTACGAGCAGTACTTC.

V is TRBV27 and J is TRBJ1-5; D perhaps matches TRBD1 (5 bases). The CDR3 has 13 residues. The ends were cut back, 5 bases at V and 9 bases at J, with 14 bases in the middle. CDR1 and CDR2 (germline): MNHEY, SMNVEV (reference sequence). The CDR3 region is CASSVLGDRPQHF. The CDR3, as DNA: TGTGCCAGCAGTGTACTGGGGGATCGGCCCCAGCATTTT.

Many counts were recorded for this clonotype. This chain uses TRBV7-2 with TRBJ2-1; 13 bases fit TRBD2. V lost 5 bases, J lost 12 bases, and 13 bases stayed unmatched. The CDR3 sequence is 16 residues long. Germline CDR1 SGHTA, CDR2 FQGNSA. The CDR3 DNA follows: TGTGCCAGCAGCAGCTACTTAGGACTAGCGGGAGTGGGGCAGTTCTTC. Translation gives CASSSYLGLAGVGQFF.

The V and J genes are TRBV4-2 and TRBJ2-1; TRBD2 matches at 12 bases. Germline V gene data show CDR1 as LGHNA and CDR2 as YNFKEQ. Trimming at V came to 3 bases and at J to 2 bases, leaving 5 bases not matched to a gene. This CDR3 contains 17 residues. CDR3 in DNA: TGTGCCAGCAGCCAGGAACTAGCGGGAGGCCCCTACAATGAGCAGTTCTTC. The encoded protein is CASSQELAGGPYNEQFF.

CDR3 amino acids: CASSFITLSGANVLTF. The CDR3 coding sequence is TGTGCCAGCAGTTTTATTACCCTTTCTGGGGCCAACGTCCTGACTTTC. The rearrangement links TRBV27 to TRBJ2-6; D is undetermined. Germline CDR1 MNHEY, CDR2 SMNVEV (reference sequence). CDR3 length equals 16 residues. V shed 3 bases and J shed 1 base, with 10 bases lying between them.

This sequence joins TRBV29-1 and TRBJ2-4; TRBD1 aligns across 8 bases. The DNA end lines up better with TRBJ2-7; the J call may be wrong. Germline assignment: CDR1 SQVTM and CDR2 ANQGSEA. This CDR3 has 13 amino acids. The DNA for the CDR3 is TGCAGCGTTGAAGAAACAGGGGGCTACGAGCAGTACTTC. Its protein product is CSVEETGGYEQYF.

J is TRBJ2-7 and V is TRBV19; TRBD2 might be the D (6 bases). The CDR3 extends over 14 amino acids. Germline values: CDR1 LNHDA, CDR2 SQIVND (reference sequence). V shed 8 bases and J shed 0 bases, with 14 bases lying between them. In nucleotides, the CDR3 is TGTGCCAGTCGTGAGGAGGGGAGCTCCTACGAGCAGTACTTC. Its translation: CASREEGSSYEQYF.

This clonotype was counted only a few times. The chain is built from TRBV4-2 and TRBJ2-7; D call uncertain. The CDR3 is made up of 15 amino acids. Deletions cut 0 bases from V and 3 bases from J, with 12 bases between. CDR1 LGHNA and CDR2 YNFKEQ come from the germline V gene. The CDR3 nucleotides read TGTGCCAGCAGCCAAGAAAGCCTACCGAACTACGAGCAGTACTTC. Translation gives CASSQESLPNYEQYF.

V usage is TRBV6-5 and J usage is TRBJ2-5, with 14 bases lining up with TRBD2. The J call may be faulty, since TRBJ2-7 better matches the DNA end. The CDR3 length is 18 residues. Per the germline V gene, CDR1 is MNHEY and CDR2 is SVGAGI. Here the CDR3 reads CASSYSTGTSGRHFEQYF. DNA of the CDR3: TGTGCCAGCAGTTACTCGACGGGGACTAGCGGGAGACATTTCGAGCAGTACTTC.

The rearrangement uses TRBV29-1 and TRBJ2-5; no firm D call. With 3 bases removed from V and 5 bases from J, the gap between germline ends came to 10 bases. This CDR3 comprises 12 residues. CDR1 is SQVTM, CDR2 ANQGSEA, per germline. CDR3 sequence reads: CSVESFGETQYF. CDR3 in DNA: TGCAGCGTTGAGTCCTTCGGGGAGACCCAGTACTTC.

This sequence joins TRBV4-3 and TRBJ2-7, with D tentatively TRBD1 (6 bases). This CDR3 comprises 16 residues. CDR1 is LGHNA and CDR2 is YSLEER in the germline V gene. Trimming shortened V by 0 bases and J by 6 bases, and 18 bases separated the two germline ends. Written as DNA, the CDR3 is TGCGCCAGCAGCCAAGACAGGACAGCGACTACGTCCGAGCAGTACTTC. Amino acid sequence: CASSQDRTATTSEQYF.

Only a few counts were recorded for this clonotype. V gene TRBV27 combines with J gene TRBJ1-2, with 7 nucleotides matching TRBD1. This CDR3 is 13 amino acids long. Unmatched junction bases numbered 6, after V lost 3 bases and J lost 8 bases. CDR1 and CDR2 (germline): MNHEY, SMNVEV (reference sequence). In nucleotides, the CDR3 is TGTGCCAGCAGTTTCGGAAGGGGGCGAGGCTACACCTTC. This encodes CASSFGRGRGYTF.

The table lists this clonotype with a few counts. V gene TRBV20-1 combines with J gene TRBJ1-4, with D uncertain. The CDR3 has 13 residues. Germline V lookup: CDR1 DFQATT, CDR2 SNEGSKA (reference sequence). Trimming stripped 6 bases from V and 5 bases from J, with 13 bases between. CDR3 loop: CSAVGRANEKLFF. CDR3 DNA sequence: TGCAGTGCGGTCGGTAGGGCCAATGAAAAACTGTTTTTT.

This clonotype was counted a few times. The rearrangement joins TRBV3-1 to TRBJ1-2; D is ambiguous. V was shortened by 4 bases and J by 8 bases, with 14 bases between the two germline ends. The CDR3 contains 13 residues. CDR1 is LGHDT and CDR2 is YNNKEL in the germline V gene (reference sequence). The DNA for the CDR3 is TGTGCCAGCAGCCTCCGGCTCCCAAGGGGCTACACCTTC. Translation: CASSLRLPRGYTF.

This chain links TRBV27 with TRBJ2-1; 7 nucleotides agree with TRBD2. The CDR3 has 14 residues. Germline assignment: CDR1 MNHEY and CDR2 SMNVEV (reference sequence). With V trimmed by 6 bases and J by 8 bases, 10 bases remained unmatched. CDR3 sequence: CASSSGGTAYEQFF. The CDR3 DNA follows: TGTGCCAGCAGCTCGGGAGGAACGGCCTATGAGCAGTTCTTC.

This clonotype occurred a few times. The genes are TRBV11-1 and TRBJ1-5; no firm D call. V lost 5 bases to trimming and J lost 2 bases, with 10 bases between them. Per germline, CDR1 SGHAT and CDR2 FQDESV (reference sequence). This CDR3 has 14 residues. CDR3 DNA sequence: TGTGCCAGCAGCAAAGAACCAGGCAATCAGCCCCAGCATTTT. It is translated as CASSKEPGNQPQHF.

The chain has TRBV9 and TRBJ2-7; no firm D call. Near its end, the DNA agrees better with TRBJ2-5, so the J call may be wrong. Germline CDR1 and CDR2: SGDLS and YYNGEE. This CDR3 has 17 residues. The DNA of the CDR3 is TGTGCCAGCAGCCCCCACACCCGTCTTCGGTTCGGCGAGACCCAGTACTTC. Amino acid sequence: CASSPHTRLRFGETQYF.

The V and J genes are TRBV6-1 and TRBJ1-1, with 7 nucleotides matching TRBD1. Germline V lookup: CDR1 MNHNS, CDR2 SASEGT. The ends lost 5 bases at V and 0 bases at J; junction bases unmatched: 12. CDR3 size: 17 residues. CDR3 in DNA: TGTGCCAGCAGTCCCCACGCCGGGACAGCGATGAACACTGAAGCTTTCTTT. Residues: CASSPHAGTAMNTEAFF.

This sequence joins TRBV3-1 and TRBJ2-1, with TRBD2 matching over 13 bases. Germline V gene data show CDR1 as LGHDT and CDR2 as YNNKEL (reference sequence). V gave up 8 bases and J gave up 5 bases; unmatched junction bases: 6. There are 15 residues in the CDR3. In DNA, the CDR3 is TGTGCCAGCGGGACTAGCGGGACTAGGAACAATGAGCAGTTCTTC. Protein sequence: CASGTSGTRNNEQFF.

This clonotype appeared a few times. The gene calls are TRBV4-2 and TRBJ2-5, with TRBD2 matching 7 bases. The CDR3 extends over 16 amino acids. The trim removed 0 bases at V and 5 bases at J, leaving 9 bases unmatched. Germline CDR1 reads LGHNA; CDR2 reads YNFKEQ. The CDR3 region has the DNA TGTGCCAGCAGCCAAGACCCGGGGGTCGGGAGGGAGACCCAGTACTTC. This codes for CASSQDPGVGRETQYF.

The gene calls are TRBV20-1 and TRBJ2-3, with a possible D match to TRBD2 (7 bases). Trimming removed 2 bases at V and 6 bases at J, with 21 bases between. This CDR3 contains 16 residues. Germline values: CDR1 DFQATT, CDR2 SNEGSKA (reference sequence). CDR3 sequence: CSARRGGGTAGDTQYF. DNA for the CDR3: TGCAGTGCTAGAAGGGGGGGGGGGACCGCAGGGGATACGCAGTATTTT.

This chain links TRBV4-2 with TRBJ2-7; unclear D gene. Germline V CDR1 and CDR2: LGHNA, YNFKEQ. Deletions cut 0 bases from V and 1 base from J, with 13 bases between. The CDR3 loop spans 16 amino acids. This chain's CDR3 is CASSQEGFQSSYEQYF. The CDR3 region has the DNA TGTGCCAGCAGCCAAGAAGGGTTTCAGAGTTCCTACGAGCAGTACTTC.

In its sample, this clonotype was seen a few times. J is TRBJ2-7 and V is TRBV7-9, with TRBD2 matching over 11 bases. The CDR3 is 14 amino acids. The V and J ends lost 5 bases and 5 bases, in that order; junction bases with no gene match: 5. CDR1 and CDR2 (germline): SEHNR, FQNEAQ (reference sequence). CDR3 sequence: CASSLGLAADEQYF. DNA for the CDR3: TGTGCCAGCAGCCTGGGACTAGCGGCTGACGAGCAGTACTTC. The full variable domain, completed using reference TRBV7-9 and TRBJ2-7, is DTGVSQNPRHKITKRGQNVTFRCDPISEHNRLYWYRQTLGQGPEFLTYFQNEAQLEKSRLLSDRFSAERPKGSFSTLEIQRTEQGDSAMYLCASSLGLAADEQYFGPGTRLTVT.

The rearrangement links TRBV20-1 to TRBJ2-3; 7 nucleotides agree with TRBD2. Unmatched junction bases numbered 7, after V lost 3 bases and J lost 7 bases. Germline V gives CDR1 DFQATT, CDR2 SNEGSKA (reference sequence). CDR3 length: 13 amino acids. CDR3 loop: CSARVAGANTQYF. The CDR3, as DNA: TGCAGTGCTAGGGTAGCGGGTGCCAATACGCAGTATTTT.

A few counts support this clonotype. The chain couples TRBV24-1 to TRBJ2-3, with TRBD2 matching 8 bases. With V trimmed by 1 base and J by 4 bases, 6 bases remained unmatched. Per the germline V gene, CDR1 is KGHDR and CDR2 is SFDVKD. CDR3 length: 16 residues. For the CDR3, the DNA is TGTGCCACCAGTGATTTAAAGCGGGAGCTCTCAGATACGCAGTATTTT. Translation: CATSDLKRELSDTQYF.

The chain links TRBV5-1 to TRBJ2-7, with TRBD1 identical over 11 bases. Germline lookup yields CDR1 SGHRS and CDR2 YFSETQ. The CDR3 covers 15 residues. J gave up 6 bases and V 3 bases, and 8 bases lay outside the gene matches. The CDR3 spells CASSSGTGGTGEQYF. For the CDR3, the DNA is TGCGCCAGCAGCTCCGGGACAGGGGGTACCGGCGAGCAGTACTTC.